A selection of T cell receptor beta chains follows, all from one sample in a study of TIL therapy for anti-PD-1-resistant metastatic lung cancer. Profiled with immunoSEQ multiplex PCR; TCRdb holds only in-frame clones, not every one. The sample lists approximately 20,000 clones, about 75% occurring once. The material was blood, obtained at baseline. Every receptor here comes from a person aged 25 to 85 with non-small cell lung cancer. Each CDR3 is given with its conserved first and last residue.

TRBV6-5,CASRIAGVHSYEQYF
TRBV11-3,CASSPNGLSYEQYF
TRBV15,CATSRALGQGYTEAFF
TRBV5-1,CASSAIRDRGEETQYF
TRBV6-1,CASSAYLAGGYNEQFF
TRBV6-5,CASSYSIGDRETQYF
TRBV5-4,CASSLGGLAGTGELFF
TRBV6-5,CASSYSTGVGTEAFF
TRBV5-1,CASSLYVLAGYNEQFF
TRBV30,CAWAYRGRPGNTIYF
TRBV6-5,CASSSGSLEYEQYF
TRBV7-2,CASSLSPGQGGPGANVLTF
TRBV5-1,CASSLTGNEKLFF
TRBV5-4,CASSSSPGLGNEQFF
TRBV2,CASRPSVSNQPQHF
TRBV9,CASSVGDRGYNSPLHF
TRBV4-3,CASSQAISFWNTGELFF
TRBV18,CASSPQGLETQYF
TRBV10-3,CAISEGTGSYEQYF
TRBV7-2,CASTFRGASDTQYF
TRBV19,CASSSTGNSYNEQFF
TRBV7-9,CASSFGTRTDDGYTF
TRBV4-3,CASSQDSSQPQHF
TRBV28,CASSKSDYGYTF
TRBV30,CAWSTQLGGANVLTF
TRBV11-1,CASSLRASGGTQYF
TRBV7-9,CASSFPRGGGTDTQYF
TRBV7-2,CASSFFGNTEAFF
TRBV19,CASSPTGNAADTQYF
TRBV18,CASQPIESGANVLTF
TRBV1,CTSSQSPKGVRRAGELFF
TRBV11-3,CASSQREGFHNEQFF
TRBV28,CASSPGGSNQPQHF
TRBV11-2,CASSMRRRNQDEKLFF